The 6 T cell receptor beta chains below all came from one sample that was sequenced in a study of siplizumab effects on memory and regulatory T cells. The method was immunoSEQ multiplex PCR; TCRdb's version includes in-frame clones alone and lacks a portion of them. The table lists just under 85,000 clones, approximately 88% of them singletons. Sequencing input: Tregs sorted from blood. The receptors here all came from a human donor in good health.

The chain is built from TRBV4-2 and TRBJ2-1; 8 bases fit TRBD2. V shed 0 bases and J 3 bases; nucleotides not matched to a gene: 7. Germline V CDR1 and CDR2: LGHNA, YNFKEQ. This CDR3 is 17 amino acids long. Written as DNA, the CDR3 is TGTGCCAGCAGCCAAGAGCGGCTAGCGGGTTTCTACAATGAGCAGTTCTTC. Translation: CASSQERLAGFYNEQFF.

The chain carries TRBV7-6 and TRBJ2-5; D is possibly TRBD2 (6 bases). The CDR3 consists of 14 residues. V was shortened by 3 bases and J by 9 bases, with 17 bases between the two germline ends. The germline V gene encodes CDR1 SGHVS and CDR2 FNYEAQ. Here the CDR3 DNA reads TGTGCCAGCAGCTTTGCCTCGGGAGTGGCGCCCCAGTACTTC. Protein sequence: CASSFASGVAPQYF.

V usage is TRBV6-1 and J usage is TRBJ2-1; D ambiguous. Germline-derived CDR1 and CDR2 are MNHNS and SASEGT. V shed 8 bases and J shed 0 bases, with 14 bases lying between them. The length of the CDR3 is 15 residues. CDR3 amino acids: CASEFRRLSYNEQFF. The CDR3 nucleotides are TGTGCCAGCGAGTTCAGGAGACTCTCCTACAATGAGCAGTTCTTC.

The CDR3 region has the DNA TGCGCCAGCAGCCAAGGACTGACCGCTAGCGGGGGGGCTGAGACCCAGTACTTC. This translates into CASSQGLTASGGAETQYF. The chain joins TRBV4-1 to TRBJ2-5; 12 bases agree with TRBD2. V lost 1 base, J lost 5 bases, and 11 bases stayed unmatched. Germline-derived CDR1 and CDR2 are MGHRA and YSYEKL. The length of the CDR3 is 18 residues.

The chain links TRBV30 to TRBJ2-2, with 9 bases lining up with TRBD1. Germline assignment: CDR1 GTSNPN and CDR2 SVGIG (reference sequence). The CDR3 totals 15 residues. J lost 3 bases, V lost 3 bases, and 5 bases had no gene match. This CDR3 is CAWRRTGVDTGELFF. CDR3 bases: TGTGCCTGGAGACGGACAGGGGTTGACACCGGGGAGCTGTTTTTT.

By share, this clone counts as medium-sized. The J gene is TRBJ1-5, the V gene TRBV5-1; D not resolved. V was cut by 0 bases and J by 6 bases, with 7 bases left in between. Germline values: CDR1 SGHRS, CDR2 YFSETQ. The CDR3 is made up of 13 amino acids. For the CDR3, the DNA is TGCGCCAGCAGCTTGGAGGACGGTCAGCCCCAGCATTTT. This gives the protein CASSLEDGQPQHF.